The 29 T cell receptor beta chains below come from one sample, sequenced in a study of long-term antiretroviral therapy in people with HIV. Run at survey level, the immunoSEQ assay was version v3.0. Here immunoSEQ multiplex PCR was the method, and the copy in TCRdb shows in-frame clones only, minus some. The sample contains about 40,000 clones, roughly nine tenths of which appear only once. The starting material was unsorted PBMCs, obtained 0.1 years before starting antiretroviral therapy. These receptors were obtained from a woman aged 50 to 60 with HIV.

The chain couples TRBV7-9 to TRBJ2-7; either TRBD1 or TRBD2 may fit D (5 bases each). Trimming removed 7 bases from V and 1 base from J, with 14 bases in between. Germline-derived CDR1 and CDR2 are SEHNR and FQNEAQ (reference sequence). This CDR3 contains 14 residues. The CDR3 reads CASNRDGASYEQYF. In DNA, the CDR3 is TGTGCCAGCAATCGGGACGGGGCGTCCTACGAGCAGTACTTC.

The chain combines TRBV6-6 with TRBJ2-5, with D possibly being TRBD1 (5 bases). Trimming took 6 bases from V and 5 from J, leaving 16 bases between them. The germline CDR1 and CDR2 sequences are MNHNY and SVGAGI (reference sequence). CDR3 length equals 14 residues. CDR3 nucleotide sequence: TGTGCCAGCAGCCAAAGACAGAGCCGGGAGACCCAGTACTTC. Its translation: CASSQRQSRETQYF.

The chain recombines TRBV9 with TRBJ2-1; possibly TRBD2 for D (6 bases). Germline CDR1 reads SGDLS; CDR2 reads YYNGEE. The CDR3 is 13 amino acids. V lost 0 bases, J lost 10 bases, and 11 bases lay in between. CDR3 loop: CASSVVEGSEQFF. Written as DNA, the CDR3 is TGTGCCAGCAGCGTAGTGGAGGGGTCGGAGCAGTTCTTC.

This chain's CDR3 is CASSSHRVPNTGELFF. The CDR3 DNA sequence: TGTGCCAGCTCCTCCCACAGGGTACCGAACACCGGGGAGCTGTTTTTT. The rearrangement uses TRBV13 and TRBJ2-2; D perhaps matches TRBD1 (6 bases). Deletions cut 8 bases from V and 0 bases from J, with 16 bases between. CDR3 size: 16 residues. Germline loops: CDR1 PRHDT, CDR2 FYEKMQ (reference sequence).

This chain links TRBV10-1 with TRBJ1-4, with D unclear. Germline CDR1 reads WNHNN; CDR2 reads SYGVQD (reference sequence). Trimming took 3 bases from V and 0 from J, leaving 8 bases between them. The CDR3 length is 15 residues. CDR3 in DNA: TGCGCCAGCAGTGAAGCAGGAACAACTAATGAAAAACTGTTTTTT. Amino acid sequence: CASSEAGTTNEKLFF.

The chain has TRBV5-8 and TRBJ2-1, with D possibly matching TRBD2 (6 bases). The germline V gene has CDR1 SGHTS and CDR2 YDEGEE. The CDR3 covers 13 residues. V lost 4 bases and J lost 6, with 11 bases in between. CDR3 nucleotide sequence: TGTGCCAGCAGCAAGCGGGCCTCCAATGAGCAGTTCTTC. Translated: CASSKRASNEQFF.

The chain carries TRBV19 and TRBJ1-2; weak D call: TRBD1 (5 bases). Per the germline V gene, CDR1 is LNHDA and CDR2 is SQIVND (reference sequence). The germline V and J ends were trimmed by 4 bases and 7 bases, with 10 bases remaining between them. CDR3 length: 12 residues. Written as DNA, the CDR3 is TGTGCCAGTAGTACGGGACCCGCTGGCTACACCTTC. This codes for CASSTGPAGYTF.

The chain recombines TRBV19 with TRBJ2-7; TRBD1 matches at 10 bases. CDR3 length equals 15 residues. After removal of 3 bases from V and 4 bases from J, the junction contained 6 bases not matched to a gene. The germline gives CDR1 LNHDA, CDR2 SQIVND (reference sequence). The CDR3 sequence is CASSITGTGEYEQYF. DNA of the CDR3: TGTGCCAGTAGTATCACCGGGACAGGGGAATACGAGCAGTACTTC.

The chain uses TRBV10-3 and TRBJ1-1; tentatively, D is TRBD1 (6 bases). The ends were cut back, 6 bases at V and 1 base at J, with 9 bases in the middle. The CDR3 has 13 residues. CDR1 is ENHRY and CDR2 is SYGVKD in the germline V gene. DNA for the CDR3: TGTGCCATCAGGGAACAGGGGAACACTGAAGCTTTCTTT. Translated, it gives CAIREQGNTEAFF.

The V and J genes are TRBV4-2 and TRBJ2-7, with D tentatively TRBD1 (5 bases). CDR3 length equals 15 residues. CDR1 and CDR2 from the germline V gene are LGHNA and YNFKEQ. V was pared by 0 bases and J by 0 bases, with 9 bases between. CDR3 sequence reads: CASSQDPGLSYEQYF. CDR3 bases: TGTGCCAGCAGCCAAGATCCAGGGCTCTCCTACGAGCAGTACTTC.

The chain links TRBV4-3 to TRBJ2-7, with 10 positions matching TRBD1. Germline lookup yields CDR1 LGHNA and CDR2 YSLEER. With V trimmed by 4 bases and J by 0 bases, 12 bases remained unmatched. This CDR3 region has 18 residues. CDR3 DNA: TGCGCCAGCAGCCCTCATACGACCCGGGACAGGGGCTCCTACGAGCAGTACTTC. This sequence encodes CASSPHTTRDRGSYEQYF.

The V gene is TRBV7-3, the J gene TRBJ2-1; D perhaps matches TRBD1 (6 bases). The CDR3 runs to 18 residues. With 5 bases removed from V and 7 bases from J, the gap between germline ends came to 27 bases. Germline V CDR1 and CDR2: SGHTA, FQGTGA. In nucleotides, the CDR3 is TGTGCCAGCAGCCCAAAGGGGGTAAAGGGTCATGAGTATAATGAGCAGTTCTTC. This codes for CASSPKGVKGHEYNEQFF.

V and J are TRBV10-2 and TRBJ2-7, with D perhaps matching TRBD1 (5 bases). CDR3 size: 13 residues. The V end lost 0 bases, the J end lost 5 bases, and 8 bases lay between the germline ends. The V gene's germline CDR1 is WSHSY and CDR2 SAAADI. CDR3 amino acids: CASSESPRDEQYF. The CDR3 nucleotides are TGCGCCAGCAGTGAGTCGCCCAGGGACGAGCAGTACTTC.

The chain is built from TRBV7-9 and TRBJ1-4; D is ambiguous. Germline assignment: CDR1 SEHNR and CDR2 FQNEAQ (reference sequence). V was pared by 4 bases and J by 2 bases, with 11 bases between. This CDR3 is built from 15 residues. CDR3 sequence: CASSSRLSTNEKLFF. The CDR3 coding sequence is TGTGCCAGCAGCTCCCGTCTGTCTACTAATGAAAAACTGTTTTTT.

This chain uses TRBV4-2 with TRBJ2-1, with 11 bases identical to TRBD1. Germline loops: CDR1 LGHNA, CDR2 YNFKEQ. This CDR3 is built from 19 residues. After removal of 0 bases from V and 2 bases from J, the junction contained 9 bases not matched to a gene. As DNA, the CDR3 is TGTGCCAGCAGCCAAGAGGAAACCGGGACAGGGGGAACCTACAATGAGCAGTTCTTC. This gives the protein CASSQEETGTGGTYNEQFF.

The chain combines TRBV4-1 with TRBJ2-7, with D maybe TRBD1 (5 bases). With 0 bases removed from V and 5 bases from J, the gap between germline ends came to 14 bases. Per germline, CDR1 MGHRA and CDR2 YSYEKL. This CDR3 contains 15 residues. The CDR3 spells CASSQEPAGLDEQYF. For the CDR3, the DNA is TGCGCCAGCAGCCAAGAACCGGCAGGGTTGGACGAGCAGTACTTC.

The V and J genes are TRBV19 and TRBJ1-1, with a tentative D call TRBD1 (6 bases). The germline V gene has CDR1 LNHDA and CDR2 SQIVND (reference sequence). V gave up 3 bases and J gave up 3 bases, with 14 bases separating them. The CDR3 has 15 amino acids. CDR3 sequence reads: CASSMGGGVHTEAFF. The CDR3 coding sequence is TGTGCCAGTAGTATGGGAGGGGGAGTCCACACTGAAGCTTTCTTT.

J is TRBJ1-2 and V is TRBV6-6; maybe TRBD1 (6 bases). Per germline, CDR1 MNHNY and CDR2 SVGAGI (reference sequence). Trimming left V 2 bases short and J 4 bases short, with 14 bases between. The CDR3 sequence is 15 residues long. CDR3 nucleotides: TGTGCCAGCAGTTACACACCTGGGGGCGGCTATGGCTACACCTTC. Its translation is CASSYTPGGGYGYTF.

This clone showed up just a few times. The genes are TRBV10-3 and TRBJ1-2, with D possibly matching TRBD1 (5 bases). The CDR3 runs to 15 residues. Germline V CDR1 and CDR2: ENHRY, SYGVKD. V was trimmed by 0 bases and J by 4 bases, leaving 12 bases between them. The CDR3 region has the DNA TGTGCCATCAGTGAGTCGAGAGGGGCCGGCTATGGCTACACCTTC. Its translation: CAISESRGAGYGYTF.

The rearrangement uses TRBV7-7 and TRBJ2-1, with TRBD2 matching over 11 bases. The CDR3 has 16 residues. CDR1 is SSHAT, CDR2 FNYEAQ, per germline (reference sequence). CDR3: CASLPVAGGRSNEQFF. The CDR3 DNA follows: TGTGCTAGCCTCCCCGTAGCGGGGGGGAGGAGCAATGAGCAGTTCTTC.

The chain employs TRBV27 and TRBJ1-5; 9 positions match TRBD1. This CDR3 contains 18 residues. Trimming at V came to 4 bases and at J to 2 bases, leaving 12 bases not matched to a gene. CDR1 and CDR2 (germline): MNHEY, SMNVEV (reference sequence). The CDR3 DNA reads as TGTGCCAGCAGTTCCGACACGGACAGGGGACGGGGCAATCAGCCCCAGCATTTT. Protein: CASSSDTDRGRGNQPQHF.

The chain carries TRBV30 and TRBJ2-7; weak D call: TRBD1 (6 bases). Trimming took 4 bases from V and 0 from J, leaving 13 bases between them. CDR1 is GTSNPN, CDR2 SVGIG, per germline (reference sequence). The CDR3 is 14 amino acids. The CDR3 sequence: CAWKQGYNSYEQYF. CDR3 DNA: TGTGCCTGGAAACAGGGATATAACTCCTACGAGCAGTACTTC. Drawing the rest from reference TRBV30 and TRBJ2-7, the complete variable domain is SQTIHQWPATLVQPVGSPLSLECTVEGTSNPNLYWYRQAAGRGLQLLFYSVGIGQISSEVPQNLSASRPQDRQFILSSKKLLLSDSGFYLCAWKQGYNSYEQYFGPGTRLTVT.

The chain links TRBV19 to TRBJ2-3; tentatively, D is TRBD2 (6 bases). The V and J ends lost 3 bases and 5 bases respectively, with 18 bases between them. Germline CDR1 is LNHDA and CDR2 is SQIVND (reference sequence). CDR3 length: 16 residues. CDR3 protein: CASSMLVSSGVDTQYF. CDR3 bases: TGTGCCAGTAGTATGCTCGTTTCCTCGGGGGTAGATACGCAGTATTTT.

This clone has a handful of counts. The DNA of the CDR3 is TGTGCCAGCTCAGACAGTGCTGGCAATCAGCCCCAGCATTTT. This codes for CASSDSAGNQPQHF. J is TRBJ1-5 and V is TRBV18; a weak D match, TRBD1 (5 bases). CDR1 is KGHSH and CDR2 is LQKENI in the germline V gene. The V end lost 5 bases, the J end lost 2 bases, and 10 bases lay between the germline ends. The CDR3 covers 14 residues. Supplemented by reference TRBV18 and TRBJ1-5, the full variable domain reads NAGVMQNPRHLVRRRGQEARLRCSPMKGHSHVYWYRQLPEEGLKFMVYLQKENIIDESGMPKERFSAEFPKEGPSILRIQQVVRGDSAAYFCASSDSAGNQPQHFGDGTRLSIL.

The genes are TRBV11-2 and TRBJ2-3; 14 bases line up with TRBD2. Germline values: CDR1 SGHAT, CDR2 FQNNGV. This CDR3 contains 17 residues. The V gene end was trimmed by 1 base and the J gene end by 4 bases; junction bases not matched to a gene: 4. The CDR3 DNA sequence: TGTGCCAGCAGCTTAGCGGGGACTAGCGGGGGCCCAGATACGCAGTATTTT. Protein product: CASSLAGTSGGPDTQYF.

The chain couples TRBV5-4 to TRBJ2-1, with D perhaps TRBD1 (6 bases). The germline gives CDR1 SGHNT, CDR2 YYREEE (reference sequence). The CDR3 consists of 17 residues. The V end lost 3 bases, the J end lost 7 bases, and 23 bases lay between the germline ends. The DNA of the CDR3 is TGTGCCAGCAGCTCCGCCATTTTCAGGGGAGCAGCGAATGAGCAGTTCTTC. Translating gives CASSSAIFRGAANEQFF.

The chain employs TRBV30 and TRBJ1-5; a possible D gene is TRBD1 (5 bases). CDR3 size: 16 residues. Germline V gives CDR1 GTSNPN, CDR2 SVGIG (reference sequence). Trimming pared 3 bases from V and 7 bases from J, leaving 22 bases between. CDR3 sequence reads: CAWSARGRRKMQPQHF. The CDR3 nucleotides are TGTGCCTGGAGCGCACGGGGGAGGCGGAAAATGCAGCCCCAGCATTTT.

This sequence joins TRBV5-1 and TRBJ2-2; TRBD1 matches 11 bases. The germline gives CDR1 SGHRS, CDR2 YFSETQ. The V and J ends lost 4 bases and 6 bases, in that order; junction bases with no gene match: 8. The length of the CDR3 is 16 residues. The CDR3 sequence is CASSVEGQGVPGELFF. CDR3 coding DNA: TGCGCCAGCAGCGTAGAGGGACAGGGGGTCCCCGGGGAGCTGTTTTTT.

V usage is TRBV5-1 and J usage is TRBJ1-1; D ambiguous. Germline V gene sequence: CDR1 SGHRS, CDR2 YFSETQ. CDR3 size: 13 residues. V was pared by 2 bases and J by 0 bases, with 5 bases between. The CDR3, as DNA: TGCGCCAGCAGCTTCCAATTGAACACTGAAGCTTTCTTT. It yields the protein CASSFQLNTEAFF.